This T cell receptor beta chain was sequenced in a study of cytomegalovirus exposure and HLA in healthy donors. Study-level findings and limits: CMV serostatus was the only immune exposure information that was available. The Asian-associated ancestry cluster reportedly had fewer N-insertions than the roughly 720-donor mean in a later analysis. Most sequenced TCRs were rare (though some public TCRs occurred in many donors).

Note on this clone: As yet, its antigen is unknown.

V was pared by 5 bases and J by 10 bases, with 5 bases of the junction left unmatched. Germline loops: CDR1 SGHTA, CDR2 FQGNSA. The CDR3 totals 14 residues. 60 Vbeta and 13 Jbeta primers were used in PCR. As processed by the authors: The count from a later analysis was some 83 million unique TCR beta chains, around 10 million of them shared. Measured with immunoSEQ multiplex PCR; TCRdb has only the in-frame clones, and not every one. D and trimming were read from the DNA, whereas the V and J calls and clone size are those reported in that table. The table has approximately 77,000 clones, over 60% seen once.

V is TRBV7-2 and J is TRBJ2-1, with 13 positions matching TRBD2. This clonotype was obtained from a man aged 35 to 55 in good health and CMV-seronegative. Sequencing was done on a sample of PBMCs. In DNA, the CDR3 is TGTGCCAGCAGCCCGGGACTAGCGGGAAAAGAGCAGTTCTTC. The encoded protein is CASSPGLAGKEQFF.